Below, 24 T cell receptor beta chains from the same sample are listed, as sequenced in a study of T cell repertoires in cytomegalovirus infection. Their specific antigens are unknown. TCRdb reanalysed the reads using MiXCR and keeps one entry per CDR3 protein. This table has 650,000 to 900,000 distinct CDR3 sequences, roughly 33% appearing once. Here the sequenced sample was cultured CD8+ T cells from PBMCs, taken from culture after CMV antigen stimulation. These receptors came from a human donor in good health (CMV status not recorded). Some clones in this sample may be carry-over from other donors' samples.

The chain employs TRBV27 and TRBJ2-1; 8 bases match TRBD1. Per germline, CDR1 MNHEY and CDR2 SMNVEV (reference sequence). The V segment lost 6 bases and the J segment 10 bases; nucleotides outside the gene matches: 11. The CDR3 totals 14 residues. CDR3 in DNA: TGTGCCAGCAGACAAACAGGGGGACAGGACGAGCAGTTCTTC. Translating gives CASRQTGGQDEQFF.

The genes are TRBV6-1 and TRBJ2-5; 7 bases fit TRBD1. This CDR3 has 14 amino acids. Trimming took 2 bases from V and 4 from J; bases not matched to a gene: 4. Germline assignment: CDR1 MNHNS and CDR2 SASEGT. The CDR3 spells CASSELPGGETQYF. The CDR3 nucleotides read TGTGCCAGCAGTGAACTTCCAGGGGGAGAGACCCAGTACTTC.

This chain uses TRBV7-9 with TRBJ2-5; 8 nucleotides line up with TRBD2. CDR1 and CDR2 (germline): SEHNR, FQNEAQ (reference sequence). CDR3 size: 15 residues. V lost 5 bases to trimming and J lost 5 bases; unmatched junction nucleotides: 10. The chain's CDR3 is CASSLGLVGDETQYF. In nucleotides, the CDR3 is TGTGCCAGCAGCCTGGGACTAGTGGGGGACGAGACCCAGTACTTC.

This clonotype appeared many times. CDR3 sequence (DNA): TGTGCCAGCAGCCCGGAGAGGTCTGGGGCCAACGTCCTGACTTTC. Encoded protein: CASSPERSGANVLTF. This chain connects TRBV5-5 to TRBJ2-6; D call uncertain. With 4 bases removed from V and 1 base from J, the gap between germline ends came to 9 bases. CDR1 is SGHKS and CDR2 is YYEKEE in the germline V gene (reference sequence). CDR3 length equals 15 residues.

With respect to this clonotype: A much larger clone differs from this one at a single base, so this may be a read error. V is TRBV12-3 or TRBV12-4 and J is TRBJ2-7; 7 bases line up with TRBD2. The CDR3 runs 13 residues. CDR3 in DNA: TGTACCAGCTCGACTGGGAGGGTCTACGAGCAGTACTTC. This encodes CTSSTGRVYEQYF.

There are many counts of this clonotype. This chain connects TRBV7-6 to TRBJ2-1; tentative D call: TRBD1 (6 bases). The CDR3 sequence is 16 residues long. V was clipped by 0 bases and J by 7 bases, with 16 bases between them. The germline gives CDR1 SGHVS, CDR2 FNYEAQ. The CDR3 protein is CASSLAPDRHPNEQFF. In DNA form, the CDR3 reads TGTGCCAGCAGCTTAGCTCCCGACAGGCACCCTAATGAGCAGTTCTTC.

This clonotype occurred a few times. With a much larger clone just one base away, this may be a read error. The CDR3 DNA reads as TGCGCCAGCAGCCAGGGAGATTATAGCAATCAGCCCCAGCATTTT. This codes for CASSQGDYSNQPQHF. V usage is TRBV4-1 and J usage is TRBJ1-5; no reliable D call. This CDR3 is built from 15 residues. Germline V gene sequence: CDR1 MGHRA, CDR2 YSYEKL. The ends were cut back, 3 bases at V and 0 bases at J, with 9 bases in the middle.

This rearrangement joins TRBV28 to TRBJ2-7; possibly TRBD1 for D (6 bases). This CDR3 comprises 14 residues. The V end lost 7 bases, the J end lost 3 bases, and 16 bases lay between the germline ends. From germline, CDR1 is MDHEN and CDR2 SYDVKM. For the CDR3, the DNA is TGTGCCAGCAAAGAACAGGGAGCCCACTACGAGCAGTACGTC. Amino acids: CASKEQGAHYEQYV.

This clonotype has just a few counts. The chain carries TRBV18 and TRBJ2-1, with TRBD2 identical over 8 bases. V was clipped by 3 bases and J by 8 bases; unmatched bases: 3. The CDR3 consists of 13 residues. The V gene's germline CDR1 is KGHSH and CDR2 LQKENI. This chain's CDR3 is CASSPGAGDEQFF. The CDR3 DNA is TGTGCCAGCTCACCCGGAGCGGGGGATGAGCAGTTCTTC.

This chain uses TRBV19 with TRBJ1-1; 10 bases are shared with TRBD1. V lost 3 bases to trimming and J lost 4 bases; unmatched junction nucleotides: 5. The germline V gene encodes CDR1 LNHDA and CDR2 SQIVND (reference sequence). This CDR3 is built from 15 residues. The CDR3 loop is CASSMGTGVFTEAFF. CDR3 sequence (DNA): TGTGCCAGTAGTATGGGGACAGGGGTTTTCACTGAAGCTTTCTTT.

The chain uses TRBV2 and TRBJ1-5; possible D gene TRBD1, 5 bases. The CDR3 covers 13 residues. V was trimmed by 6 bases and J by 7 bases, leaving 13 bases between them. The germline CDR1 and CDR2 sequences are SNHLY and FYNNEI. The CDR3 loop is CASSSGSGQPQHF. In DNA, the CDR3 is TGTGCCAGCAGCAGTGGTTCAGGGCAGCCCCAGCATTTT.

V is TRBV7-9 and J is TRBJ1-1; 7 bases agree with TRBD1. This CDR3 comprises 13 residues. V dropped 11 bases and J dropped 0; count of bases not matched to a gene: 6. Per the germline V gene, CDR1 is SEHNR and CDR2 is FQNEAQ (reference sequence). CDR3 region: CAVEGQLNTEAFF. The CDR3 DNA sequence: TGTGCCGTGGAGGGACAGTTGAACACTGAAGCTTTCTTT.

This clonotype came up a few times. J is TRBJ2-3 and V is TRBV12-3 or TRBV12-4, with D hard to call. This CDR3 region has 15 residues. V was cut by 2 bases and J by 1 base, with 10 bases left in between. The CDR3 nucleotides read TGTGCCAGCAGTTTACGCTTGGGTGGCACAGATACGCAGTATTTT. Translation gives CASSLRLGGTDTQYF.

The chain carries TRBV29-1 and TRBJ2-7; D unresolved. V lost 7 bases, J lost 1 base, and 14 bases lay in between. The length of the CDR3 is 13 residues. Germline V gives CDR1 SQVTM, CDR2 ANQGSEA. The CDR3 nucleotides are TGCAGCGCCCGAGGCCAGGAGTCCTACGAGCAGTACTTC. Residues: CSARGQESYEQYF.

The sample holds a few counts of this clonotype. This chain joins TRBV19 and TRBJ2-2; 8 bases map to TRBD1. The CDR3 runs to 14 residues. The germline V gene has CDR1 LNHDA and CDR2 SQIVND (reference sequence). With 10 bases clipped from V and 3 bases from J, the junction kept 7 bases outside the gene matches. CDR3 coding DNA: TGTGCCACTGTTCCGGGACAGGACACCGGGGAGCTGTTTTTT. Protein sequence: CATVPGQDTGELFF.

The J gene is TRBJ2-7, the V gene TRBV5-4; D remains ambiguous. The V end was cut by 4 bases, the J end by 9 bases, with 17 bases between. The CDR3 contains 13 residues. The V gene's germline CDR1 is SGHNT and CDR2 YYREEE (reference sequence). Written as DNA, the CDR3 is TGTGCCAGCAGCCACGCTCGGTCCCTAGGGCAGTACTTC. Protein: CASSHARSLGQYF. The full variable domain, its missing parts supplied by reference TRBV5-4 and TRBJ2-7, is ETGVTQSPTHLIKTRGQQVTLRCSSQSGHNTVSWYQQALGQGPQFIFQYYREEENGRGNFPPRFSGLQFPNYSSELNVNALELDDSALYLCASSHARSLGQYFGPGTRLTVT.

This clonotype has more than one count but fewer than ten. This chain links TRBV6-6 with TRBJ2-1, with 8 bases identical to TRBD1. Germline lookup yields CDR1 MNHNY and CDR2 SVGAGI (reference sequence). The CDR3 runs to 13 residues. Trimming cost V 7 bases and J 8 bases; bases outside gene matches: 7. The CDR3 region is CASTTGQGYEQFF. Written as DNA, the CDR3 is TGTGCCAGCACCACCGGACAGGGCTATGAGCAGTTCTTC.

The V and J genes are TRBV6-5 and TRBJ2-2, with a possible D match to TRBD1 (5 bases). The germline V gene has CDR1 MNHEY and CDR2 SVGAGI. Trimming removed 3 bases at V and 4 bases at J, with 12 bases between. This CDR3 region has 15 residues. The CDR3 loop reads CASSYQDSPTGELFF. The CDR3 bases are TGTGCCAGCAGTTATCAAGACAGCCCCACCGGGGAGCTGTTTTTT.

The chain has TRBV5-6 and TRBJ2-7; 14 bases are shared with TRBD2. This CDR3 is 17 amino acids long. Germline V lookup: CDR1 SGHDT, CDR2 YYEEEE. The ends lost 3 bases at V and 3 bases at J; junction bases unmatched: 8. Written as DNA, the CDR3 is TGTGCCAGCAGCTACGGACTAGCGGGGGGACCGGGCTACGAGCAGTACTTC. Translation: CASSYGLAGGPGYEQYF.

V gene TRBV27 combines with J gene TRBJ1-1, with D possibly being TRBD1 (5 bases). Germline V gene lookup returns CDR1 MNHEY and CDR2 SMNVEV (reference sequence). The CDR3 runs 13 residues. The V and J ends lost 0 bases and 6 bases respectively, with 8 bases between them. CDR3 sequence: CASSLSWDSEAFF. In DNA, the CDR3 is TGTGCCAGCAGTTTATCATGGGACTCTGAAGCTTTCTTT.

The V and J genes are TRBV10-3 and TRBJ2-7; D uncertain. Trimming removed 2 bases from V and 2 bases from J, with 19 bases in between. In germline, CDR1 is ENHRY, CDR2 SYGVKD. The CDR3 spans 17 residues. In DNA, the CDR3 is TGTGCCATCAGTGAGAGAGACACTCGGTTGGAAGCCTACGAGCAGTACTTC. This gives the protein CAISERDTRLEAYEQYF.

The chain has TRBV7-6 and TRBJ2-5; D may be TRBD1 (6 bases). Trimming removed 4 bases from V and 9 bases from J, with 18 bases in between. Germline CDR1 is SGHVS and CDR2 is FNYEAQ. This CDR3 is built from 14 residues. Here the CDR3 DNA reads TGTGCCAGCAGCTCCGAAGCAGGGGACATAGCCCAGTACTTC. Translation gives CASSSEAGDIAQYF.

This chain connects TRBV7-6 to TRBJ2-7; 10 positions agree with TRBD1. J gave up 6 bases and V 5 bases, and 4 bases lay outside the gene matches. The CDR3 extends over 13 amino acids. Germline V lookup: CDR1 SGHVS, CDR2 FNYEAQ. CDR3 bases: TGTGCCAGCAGCGACCGGGACAGGGGCGAGCAGTACGTC. Translating it yields CASSDRDRGEQYV.

This chain joins TRBV27 and TRBJ2-5; D is uncertain. The V gene's germline CDR1 is MNHEY and CDR2 SMNVEV (reference sequence). V lost 2 bases, J lost 5 bases, and 12 bases lay in between. The CDR3 contains 14 residues. In DNA form, the CDR3 reads TGTGCCAGCAGTTTAGTACGGAATGGGGAGACCCAGTACTTC. Encoded protein: CASSLVRNGETQYF.